Shown below are 13 T cell receptor beta chains from a single sample sequenced in a study of blood T cells in healthy people across ages. The authors ran a second PCR of about 7 to 12 cycles using a sample-barcoded 5' primer and a J-beta primer mix. TCRdb ran MiXCR on the 5' RACE reads and lists one entry per CDR3 protein. The profile shows some 1.4 million distinct CDR3 sequences, about 40% of them singletons. Sequencing was done on a sample of blood. The receptor set was obtained from a woman younger than 35 in good health.

This chain uses TRBV28 with TRBJ2-1; no firm D call. The CDR3 covers 14 residues. In germline, CDR1 is MDHEN, CDR2 SYDVKM. V was clipped by 8 bases and J by 7 bases, with 18 bases between them. The chain's CDR3 is CASLGGRRRNEQFF. In DNA, the CDR3 is TGTGCCAGCTTGGGCGGTCGCAGACGGAATGAGCAGTTCTTC.

V is TRBV4-1 and J is TRBJ1-2, with 7 bases lining up with TRBD1. With 0 bases clipped from V and 6 bases from J, the junction kept 7 bases outside the gene matches. The CDR3 is 15 amino acids. In germline, CDR1 is MGHRA, CDR2 YSYEKL. DNA for the CDR3: TGCGCCAGCAGCCAAGATCCAGACAGGGTAAATGGCTACACCTTC. The encoded protein is CASSQDPDRVNGYTF.

The chain couples TRBV6-5 to TRBJ2-4; 7 bases are shared with TRBD1. The J call may be faulty, since TRBJ2-7 better matches the DNA end. The V gene's germline CDR1 is MNHEY and CDR2 SVGAGI. This CDR3 spans 13 amino acids. CDR3 amino acids: CASSQGVLYEQYF. The CDR3 bases are TGTGCCAGCAGCCAGGGGGTGTTATACGAGCAGTACTTC.

The chain joins TRBV11-1 to TRBJ2-2, with D possibly called TRBD1 or TRBD2 (7 bases each). Trimming shortened V by 5 bases and J by 2 bases, and 15 bases separated the two germline ends. Germline lookup yields CDR1 SGHAT and CDR2 FQDESV (reference sequence). CDR3 length equals 16 residues. The CDR3 sequence is CASSPGGGQNTGELFF. CDR3 coding DNA: TGTGCCAGCAGCCCAGGGGGGGGCCAAAACACCGGGGAGCTGTTTTTT. The full variable domain, completed using reference TRBV11-1 and TRBJ2-2, is EAEVAQSPRYKITEKSQAVAFWCDPISGHATLYWYRQILGQGPELLVQFQDESVVDDSQLPKDRFSAERLKGVDSTLKIQPAELGDSAMYLCASSPGGGQNTGELFFGEGSRLTVL.

In its sample, this clonotype was seen many times. This chain uses TRBV7-2 with TRBJ2-1; 9 nucleotides align to TRBD2. The CDR3 is made up of 15 amino acids. The V gene's germline CDR1 is SGHTA and CDR2 FQGNSA. Germline trimming cut 2 bases from V and 4 bases from J; bases unmatched to any gene: 3. The CDR3, as DNA: TGTGCCAGCAGCTTAAGAGCGGGAGGTTACAATGAGCAGTTCTTC. Protein product: CASSLRAGGYNEQFF.

The chain has TRBV28 and TRBJ2-3; 11 bases fit TRBD2. The CDR3 sequence is 16 residues long. V shed 5 bases and J 9 bases; nucleotides not matched to a gene: 13. CDR1 and CDR2 from the germline V gene are MDHEN and SYDVKM. DNA for the CDR3: TGTGCCAGCAGTCCCCGACTAGCGGGATCAACTGGGACGCAGTATTTT. Protein: CASSPRLAGSTGTQYF. Full variable domain (rest looked up from reference TRBV28 and TRBJ2-3): DVKVTQSSRYLVKRTGEKVFLECVQDMDHENMFWYRQDPGLGLRLIYFSYDVKMKEKGDIPEGYSVSREKKERFSLILESASTNQTSMYLCASSPRLAGSTGTQYFGPGTRLTVL.

This clonotype showed up just a few times. The gene calls are TRBV6-2 or TRBV6-3 and TRBJ2-1, with 9 bases fitting TRBD1. The CDR3 has 14 residues. Unmatched junction bases numbered 4, after V lost 2 bases and J lost 8 bases. From germline, CDR1 is MNHEY and CDR2 SVGEGT. The CDR3 loop is CASSYNDRGDEQFF. CDR3 sequence (DNA): TGTGCCAGCAGTTACAACGACAGGGGGGATGAGCAGTTCTTC.

The chain recombines TRBV6-1 with TRBJ2-1; D uncertain. The CDR3 loop spans 13 amino acids. In germline, CDR1 is MNHNS, CDR2 SASEGT. V shed 2 bases and J shed 5 bases, with 7 bases lying between them. In nucleotides, the CDR3 is TGTGCCAGCAGTGAATTGCAGCACAATGAGCAGTTCTTC. The encoded protein is CASSELQHNEQFF.

This clonotype occurred a few times. This chain connects TRBV24-1 to TRBJ2-1, with 7 bases lining up with TRBD1. Germline V gene sequence: CDR1 KGHDR, CDR2 SFDVKD. This CDR3 region has 15 residues. Unmatched junction bases numbered 4, after V lost 5 bases and J lost 1 base. Written as DNA, the CDR3 is TGTGCCACCAGTGCGACAGGGCCGTCCTACAATGAGCAGTTCTTC. This translates into CATSATGPSYNEQFF.

With regard to this clonotype: A much larger clone lies one base from this, so it may be a read error. The chain recombines TRBV9 with TRBJ2-4; D is undetermined. From germline, CDR1 is SGDLS and CDR2 YYNGEE. V shed 3 bases and J shed 2 bases, with 3 bases lying between them. This CDR3 has 12 amino acids. The CDR3 is CASSGSKNIQYF. In DNA, the CDR3 is TGTGCCAGCAGCGGGTCCAAAAACATTCAGTACTTC.

V gene TRBV20-1 combines with J gene TRBJ1-5; D gene unclear. V shed 5 bases and J shed 3 bases, with 14 bases lying between them. CDR3 length equals 14 residues. CDR1 is DFQATT, CDR2 SNEGSKA, per germline (reference sequence). DNA of the CDR3: TGCAGTGCTCTGACCCTTACTAACAATCAGCCCCAGCATTTT. Translated, it gives CSALTLTNNQPQHF.

This clonotype was seen a few times. V is TRBV6-2 or TRBV6-3 and J is TRBJ2-7, with D possibly being TRBD2 (6 bases). The germline V and J ends were trimmed by 2 bases and 2 bases, with 22 bases remaining between them. Germline lookup yields CDR1 MNHEY and CDR2 SVGEGT. The CDR3 runs 18 residues. CDR3 residues: CASSYPEERTITPYEQYF. Here the CDR3 DNA reads TGTGCCAGCAGTTACCCCGAAGAACGGACTATAACCCCCTACGAGCAGTACTTC.

This clonotype was seen a few times. The chain carries TRBV20-1 and TRBJ2-1; maybe TRBD2 (6 bases). The CDR3 sequence is 14 residues long. CDR1 DFQATT and CDR2 SNEGSKA come from the germline V gene (reference sequence). Trimming took off 0 bases at V and 7 bases at J, with 13 bases between the two ends. CDR3 bases: TGCAGTGCTAGAGATCGGGACTCCAATAATGAGCAGTTCTTC. As protein: CSARDRDSNNEQFF.